A single sample is the source of the 10 T cell receptor beta chains below, sequenced in a study of radiotherapy plus CTLA-4 blockade in lung cancer. Measured with immunoSEQ multiplex PCR; TCRdb has only the in-frame clones, and not every one. This sample yields tens of thousands of clones, of which 84% are seen a single time; more than 4% belongs to the top ten. Source: peripheral blood, taken from a patient treated with radiotherapy plus ipilimumab. The receptors come from a human donor with non-small cell lung cancer whose response to radiotherapy plus ipilimumab could not be evaluated.

V is TRBV9 and J is TRBJ1-2; 7 bases match TRBD1. The V gene end was trimmed by 2 bases and the J gene end by 3 bases; junction bases not matched to a gene: 7. The CDR3 is made up of 15 amino acids. Germline values: CDR1 SGDLS, CDR2 YYNGEE. In DNA form, the CDR3 reads TGTGCCAGCAGCGTCCGGGACAGCCAAGACTATGGCTACACCTTC. It yields the protein CASSVRDSQDYGYTF.

This clone has more than one count but fewer than ten. The chain recombines TRBV6-6 with TRBJ1-6, with D unclear. V lost 5 bases and J lost 7, with 12 bases in between. Germline CDR1 MNHNY, CDR2 SVGAGI (reference sequence). The length of the CDR3 is 14 residues. CDR3 sequence: CASSPGINNSPLHF. CDR3 nucleotides: TGTGCCAGCAGTCCCGGGATCAACAATTCACCCCTCCACTTT.

The genes are TRBV4-1 and TRBJ2-5, with 10 nucleotides matching TRBD1. CDR1 is MGHRA, CDR2 YSYEKL, per germline. The trim removed 2 bases at V and 5 bases at J, leaving 14 bases unmatched. The CDR3 totals 18 residues. The CDR3 coding sequence is TGCGCCAGCAGCCAACAACCTTACCGGGACAGGGGAGGGGAGACCCAGTACTTC. Amino acids: CASSQQPYRDRGGETQYF.

The rearrangement uses TRBV27 and TRBJ1-1, with D tentatively TRBD1 (5 bases). The length of the CDR3 is 14 residues. The V and J ends lost 4 bases and 4 bases respectively, with 13 bases between them. From germline, CDR1 is MNHEY and CDR2 SMNVEV (reference sequence). CDR3 nucleotide sequence: TGTGCCAGCAGTTGGGGGGGTGGGGGCACTGAAGCTTTCTTT. It translates to CASSWGGGGTEAFF.

The chain uses TRBV7-2 and TRBJ2-7; 8 positions match TRBD1. The trim removed 2 bases at V and 3 bases at J, leaving 3 bases unmatched. This CDR3 spans 14 amino acids. CDR1 is SGHTA, CDR2 FQGNSA, per germline. The CDR3 DNA is TGTGCCAGCAGCTTACAGGGGGCAGGCTACGAGCAGTACTTC. Residues: CASSLQGAGYEQYF.

The V gene is TRBV2, the J gene TRBJ1-2, with D possibly TRBD1 on 6 matching bases. Germline V gene data show CDR1 as SNHLY and CDR2 as FYNNEI. The V end was cut by 6 bases, the J end by 4 bases, with 15 bases between. The CDR3 sequence is 14 residues long. In DNA, the CDR3 is TGTGCCAGCAGATCTACAGGGACGGGCTATGGCTACACCTTC. It is translated as CASRSTGTGYGYTF.

The chain has TRBV5-1 and TRBJ2-3, with 7 bases aligning to TRBD1. Unmatched junction bases numbered 8, after V lost 4 bases and J lost 0 bases. Germline loops: CDR1 SGHRS, CDR2 YFSETQ. The CDR3 runs to 16 residues. CDR3 sequence reads: CASSPGTDESTDTQYF. The CDR3 region has the DNA TGCGCCAGCAGCCCCGGGACAGATGAAAGCACAGATACGCAGTATTTT.

The rearrangement uses TRBV27 and TRBJ1-1; 10 positions agree with TRBD1. Germline V lookup: CDR1 MNHEY, CDR2 SMNVEV (reference sequence). CDR3 length: 18 amino acids. With V trimmed by 5 bases and J by 1 base, 13 bases remained unmatched. The CDR3 DNA reads as TGTGCCAGCAGTCTTTATCGAGGGGGACAGGGGAAGAACACTGAAGCTTTCTTT. Protein sequence: CASSLYRGGQGKNTEAFF.

The rearrangement uses TRBV7-2 and TRBJ2-5; 12 bases are shared with TRBD1. The CDR3 sequence is 15 residues long. The V and J ends lost 5 bases and 4 bases, in that order; junction bases with no gene match: 5. Germline V gene lookup returns CDR1 SGHTA and CDR2 FQGNSA. CDR3 in amino acids: CASSPGQGAGETQYF. In DNA, the CDR3 is TGTGCCAGCAGCCCGGGACAGGGGGCCGGAGAGACCCAGTACTTC. Complete variable domain (other parts from reference TRBV7-2 and TRBJ2-5): GAGVSQSPSNKVTEKGKDVELRCDPISGHTALYWYRQSLGQGLEFLIYFQGNSAPDKSGLPSDRFSAERTGGSVSTLTIQRTQQEDSAVYLCASSPGQGAGETQYFGPGTRLLVL.

The chain uses TRBV7-2 and TRBJ2-3; 10 bases align to TRBD2. Germline V gene sequence: CDR1 SGHTA, CDR2 FQGNSA. Trimming took 1 base from V and 4 from J; bases not matched to a gene: 5. This CDR3 region has 16 residues. CDR3 amino acids: CASSLVGLAGADTQYF. Written as DNA, the CDR3 is TGTGCCAGCAGCTTAGTAGGTCTAGCGGGAGCAGATACGCAGTATTTT. The full variable domain, rest sourced from reference TRBV7-2 and TRBJ2-3, is GAGVSQSPSNKVTEKGKDVELRCDPISGHTALYWYRQSLGQGLEFLIYFQGNSAPDKSGLPSDRFSAERTGGSVSTLTIQRTQQEDSAVYLCASSLVGLAGADTQYFGPGTRLTVL.